This TCR beta chain emerged from a study of T cells after yellow fever vaccination. The V and J ends lost 1 base and 8 bases, in that order; junction bases with no gene match: 9. Per the germline V gene, CDR1 is SGHNT and CDR2 is YYREEE (reference sequence). The CDR3 sequence is 16 residues long. Template switching by 5'RACE produced TCR cDNA, adding a universal primer site and UMIs. Via MiXCR, TCRdb re-called the 5' RACE reads, giving one row per CDR3 protein. The top ten clones hold around 24% of a sample with over 300,000 distinct CDR3 sequences, around 4% of them seen once. Study-wide findings and caveats: Shared CD4/CD8 clonotypes were a small share, likely from convergent recombination. The bulk population could contribute abundant contaminating clonotypes to FACS-sorted repertoires. Re-detected after boosting: most primary clones, approximately 97% of CD4 and roughly 90% of CD8.

This clonotype showed up just a few times. Its specificity is not known. This rearrangement joins TRBV5-4 to TRBJ2-2, with 9 bases identical to TRBD2. The sample consisted of PBMCs, taken on the day of the yellow fever booster vaccination. The source of this sequence is a man in his late teens or twenties who received the YFV17D yellow fever vaccine. The chain's CDR3 is CASSLSASGASGELFF. As DNA, the CDR3 is TGTGCCAGCAGCTTGTCGGCTAGCGGGGCGTCTGGGGAGCTGTTTTTT.